This TCR beta chain was identified during a study of Ad26.COV2.S vaccination and SARS-CoV-2 variants. Across the study: The Ad26.COV2.S arm of the COV1001 trial was where the donor was placed. Points from the study as a whole: Total T cell responses were possibly underestimated by TCR breadth and depth analyses.

Remarks on this clone: The antigen remains undetermined.

As for treatment: approximately 18 received Ad26.COV2.S at low or high dose, single or two shots; about 5 received placebo; per-sample allocation not given. Samples were taken on day 63 after the first vaccine or placebo injection. The vaccine delivered Wuhan-strain SARS-CoV-2 spike through an Ad26 vector. Libraries were prepared by immunoSEQ multiplex PCR; TCRdb keeps only in-frame clonotypes and omits some of them. The table has 450,000 to 550,000 clones, 80% to 90% seen once. Deletions cut 0 bases from V and 6 bases from J, with 10 bases between. The CDR3 sequence is 15 residues long. Per germline, CDR1 KGHDR and CDR2 SFDVKD.

This TCR came from a person between 18 and 65 years old who received the Ad26.COV2.S COVID-19 vaccine or a placebo. Sample: peripheral blood, taken in a trial of Ad26.COV2.S vaccine versus placebo. The chain joins TRBV24-1 to TRBJ2-2; D might be TRBD1 (5 bases). Here the CDR3 reads CATSDLQGAPGELFF. CDR3 DNA sequence: TGTGCCACCAGTGATTTGCAAGGGGCTCCCGGGGAGCTGTTTTTT.